The 26 T cell receptor beta chains presented below share a single source sample, sequenced in a study of T cell repertoires in cytomegalovirus infection. A single record per CDR3 protein comes from TCRdb applying MiXCR to the reads. The sample carries around 530,000 distinct CDR3 sequences, about 17% recorded once. The sequenced sample was CD8+ T cells from PBMCs. These receptors were taken from a human donor in good health (CMV status not recorded). Some clones in this sample may be carry-over from other donors' samples.

This clonotype was seen at least ten times. The chain couples TRBV12-3 or TRBV12-4 to TRBJ1-3; D not certain. CDR3 length: 12 amino acids. The germline V and J ends were trimmed by 2 bases and 4 bases, with 3 bases remaining between them. The CDR3: CASSLPGNTIYF. CDR3 nucleotide sequence: TGTGCCAGCAGTTTACCCGGAAACACCATATATTTT.

This chain connects TRBV5-1 to TRBJ2-1, with TRBD2 matching over 8 bases. The CDR3 runs to 19 residues. J lost 6 bases, V lost 4 bases, and 21 bases had no gene match. Germline V CDR1 and CDR2: SGHRS, YFSETQ. The CDR3 region has the DNA TGCGCCAGCAGCCTAGGCCCCTTTCGGACTAGCCACGCGGGCAATGAGCAGTTCTTC. Translation: CASSLGPFRTSHAGNEQFF.

There are many counts of this clonotype. The genes are TRBV7-8 and TRBJ2-7, with D unclear. Germline V gene sequence: CDR1 SGHVS, CDR2 FQNEAQ. The length of the CDR3 is 14 residues. Trimming took off 3 bases at V and 2 bases at J, with 11 bases between the two ends. The CDR3 here is CASSFQTETYEQYF. The DNA of the CDR3 is TGTGCCAGCAGCTTTCAGACTGAAACCTACGAGCAGTACTTC. Drawing the rest from reference TRBV7-8 and TRBJ2-7, the complete variable domain is GAGVSQSPRYKVAKRGQDVALRCDPISGHVSLFWYQQALGQGPEFLTYFQNEAQLDKSGLPSDRFFAERPEGSVSTLKIQRTQQEDSAVYLCASSFQTETYEQYFGPGTRLTVT.

The gene calls are TRBV4-1 and TRBJ2-5; 15 nucleotides align to TRBD2. V trimming: 2 bases; J trimming: 5 bases; junction bases outside the gene matches: 6. Germline V gene lookup returns CDR1 MGHRA and CDR2 YSYEKL. The CDR3 spans 17 residues. The CDR3 nucleotides are TGCGCCAGCAGCCAAAGGACTAGCGGGAGGGCCCTGGAGACCCAGTACTTC. Protein sequence: CASSQRTSGRALETQYF.

As concerns this clonotype: This sequence may be a read error, since a much larger clone differs from it by one base. This likely comes from a read error, as the CDR3 has no conserved phenylalanine or tryptophan at its end. The chain employs TRBV7-3 and TRBJ2-1; 9 nucleotides agree with TRBD2. V lost 5 bases, J lost 10 bases, and 3 bases stayed unmatched. Germline CDR1 is SGHTA and CDR2 is FQGTGA. The CDR3 extends over 12 amino acids. CDR3 sequence (DNA): TGTGCCAGCAGCACTGGACTAGCGGAGCAGTTCTTA. This translates into CASSTGLAEQFL.

This clonotype turned up a few times. The rearrangement joins TRBV14 to TRBJ2-1; D uncertain. The CDR3 length is 13 residues. Per germline, CDR1 SGHDN and CDR2 FVKESK. The V gene lost 4 bases and the J gene lost 10 bases, with 14 bases spanning the gap. The CDR3 protein is CASSPQRAPEQFF. The CDR3 coding sequence is TGTGCCAGCAGCCCCCAACGAGCTCCGGAGCAGTTCTTC.

This clonotype showed up many times. The rearrangement uses TRBV7-6 and TRBJ2-2, with 10 positions matching TRBD2. This CDR3 spans 18 amino acids. Losses at the gene ends were 2 bases for V and 1 base for J; bases not matched to a gene: 7. The V gene's germline CDR1 is SGHVS and CDR2 FNYEAQ. This CDR3 reads CASSLRISGGMNTGELFF. The CDR3, as DNA: TGTGCCAGCAGCTTACGGATTAGCGGGGGGATGAACACCGGGGAGCTGTTTTTT.

This clonotype came up a few times. J is TRBJ2-7 and V is TRBV27; 10 bases map to TRBD1. V shed 7 bases, J shed 2 bases, and the junction held 5 bases outside the gene matches. This CDR3 comprises 14 residues. Germline CDR1 and CDR2: MNHEY and SMNVEV (reference sequence). CDR3 in DNA: TGTGCCAGCACGAGAGGGACAGGGGCCTACGAGCAGTACTTC. Amino acid sequence: CASTRGTGAYEQYF.

Points on this clonotype: This may arise from a read error, as a much more abundant clone is one base away. The CDR3 protein is CDSSLIGTGGSYNEQFF. DNA of the CDR3: TGTGACAGCAGTTTAATCGGGACAGGGGGCTCCTACAATGAGCAGTTCTTC. J is TRBJ2-1 and V is TRBV28; 11 positions match TRBD1. Looked up from germline, CDR1 is MDHEN and CDR2 is SYDVKM. This CDR3 has 17 residues.

This chain joins TRBV27 and TRBJ1-5; 10 nucleotides line up with TRBD1. V lost 5 bases and J lost 7; bases outside the gene matches: 2. Germline CDR1 reads MNHEY; CDR2 reads SMNVEV (reference sequence). This CDR3 has 13 amino acids. This chain's CDR3 is CASSAGQGQPQHF. Here the CDR3 DNA reads TGTGCCAGCAGTGCGGGACAGGGGCAGCCCCAGCATTTT.

The table lists this clonotype with many counts. The chain carries TRBV7-2 and TRBJ2-7; 7 bases are shared with TRBD2. Per the germline V gene, CDR1 is SGHTA and CDR2 is FQGNSA. This CDR3 comprises 13 residues. Trimming removed 5 bases from V and 6 bases from J; junction bases left unmatched: 7. CDR3 bases: TGTGCCAGCAGCGAAAACATAGCGGGCGAGCAGTACTTC. This gives the protein CASSENIAGEQYF.

The chain carries TRBV6-1 and TRBJ2-7; D tentatively fits TRBD1 or TRBD2 (6 bases each). The CDR3 length is 14 residues. The V gene's germline CDR1 is MNHNS and CDR2 SASEGT. Trimming cost V 4 bases and J 4 bases, with 14 bases left between them. The DNA for the CDR3 is TGTGCCAGCAGTGTCTCACAAGGGGGGTACGAGCAGTACTTC. Residues: CASSVSQGGYEQYF.

V is TRBV11-2 and J is TRBJ1-1; D is undetermined. CDR1 is SGHAT and CDR2 is FQNNGV in the germline V gene. This CDR3 spans 18 amino acids. V was pared by 3 bases and J by 2 bases, with 22 bases between. Here the CDR3 reads CASSFWLSTTVTNTEAFF. CDR3 DNA sequence: TGTGCCAGCAGCTTTTGGTTAAGCACGACGGTTACTAACACTGAAGCTTTCTTT.

The CDR3 sequence is CASSYSENTGELFF. The CDR3 DNA follows: TGTGCCAGCAGTTACTCGGAGAACACCGGGGAGCTGTTTTTT. The V call is TRBV6-5, the J call TRBJ2-2; no firm D call. Germline V gives CDR1 MNHEY, CDR2 SVGAGI. V lost 0 bases to trimming and J lost 1 base, with 3 bases between them. The CDR3 runs 14 residues.

The J gene is TRBJ1-2, the V gene TRBV9; tentative D call: TRBD1 (5 bases). Trimming pared 2 bases from V and 8 bases from J, leaving 19 bases between. Looked up from germline, CDR1 is SGDLS and CDR2 is YYNGEE. The CDR3 is 15 residues long. The CDR3 spells CASSVPRSGGIGYTF. The CDR3 bases are TGTGCCAGCAGCGTCCCTCGATCGGGGGGGATAGGCTACACCTTC.

This clonotype was counted at least ten times. The chain joins TRBV12-5 to TRBJ1-1, with D possibly matching TRBD1 (5 bases). With 7 bases removed from V and 1 base from J, the gap between germline ends came to 7 bases. CDR3 length: 12 amino acids. Germline-derived CDR1 and CDR2 are LGHNT and FRNRAP. The DNA for the CDR3 is TGTGCTAGTGCCAGGGCGAACACTGAAGCTTTCTTT. Translating gives CASARANTEAFF.

This clonotype has at least ten counts. V usage is TRBV7-9 and J usage is TRBJ1-1; D is ambiguous. In germline, CDR1 is SEHNR, CDR2 FQNEAQ (reference sequence). V was shortened by 5 bases and J by 2 bases, with 18 bases between the two germline ends. The CDR3 has 16 residues. The CDR3 DNA is TGTGCCAGCAGCCGTCCACGTGGGCAGGCCAACACTGAAGCTTTCTTT. Residues: CASSRPRGQANTEAFF.

This clonotype showed up many times. The chain couples TRBV14 to TRBJ1-1; D not resolved. Germline V gene lookup returns CDR1 SGHDN and CDR2 FVKESK. This CDR3 spans 13 amino acids. Trimming took off 4 bases at V and 6 bases at J, with 12 bases between the two ends. The CDR3 here is CASSLGTESEAFF. DNA for the CDR3: TGTGCCAGCAGCCTGGGAACTGAGTCTGAAGCTTTCTTT.

This clonotype was counted once. This could be a read error, since a much larger clone is one nucleotide away. The V call is TRBV2, the J call TRBJ2-7, with a weak D call TRBD2 (6 bases). Germline V gives CDR1 SNHLY, CDR2 FYNNEI. The CDR3 runs 16 residues. The CDR3 protein is CASSEAGGAFSYVQYF. CDR3 nucleotide sequence: TGTGCCAGCAGTGAAGCTGGCGGGGCTTTCTCCTACGTGCAGTACTTC.

V gene TRBV6-6 combines with J gene TRBJ1-6; D gene ambiguous. CDR3 length: 17 residues. V gave up 1 base and J gave up 7 bases, with 17 bases separating them. CDR1 is MNHNY and CDR2 is SVGAGI in the germline V gene (reference sequence). In nucleotides, the CDR3 is TGTGCCAGCAGTTACTACCGCCCCGCCACAAAAAATTCACCCCTCCACTTT. It is translated as CASSYYRPATKNSPLHF.

This clonotype was detected ten times or more. The chain joins TRBV11-2 to TRBJ1-1; tentatively, D is TRBD1 (5 bases). Trimming removed 6 bases at V and 4 bases at J, with 27 bases between. Per the germline V gene, CDR1 is SGHAT and CDR2 is FQNNGV. The CDR3 is made up of 18 amino acids. CDR3 region: CASRKTVYGVVPGTEAFF. Written as DNA, the CDR3 is TGTGCCAGCAGAAAGACAGTTTACGGGGTAGTTCCGGGCACTGAAGCTTTCTTT.

This clonotype was seen repeatedly, ten times or more. J is TRBJ1-2 and V is TRBV2; the match to TRBD1 covers 7 bases. The V and J ends lost 3 bases and 3 bases, in that order; junction bases with no gene match: 10. The CDR3 runs 16 residues. Germline V gene lookup returns CDR1 SNHLY and CDR2 FYNNEI. The CDR3 nucleotides are TGTGCCAGCAGTGACATCCGACAGGGTTCGTACTATGGCTACACCTTC. It yields the protein CASSDIRQGSYYGYTF.

The chain couples TRBV20-1 to TRBJ2-7, with 10 positions matching TRBD2. The CDR3 sequence is 13 residues long. The junction had 1 base not matched to a gene; V was cut back by 2 bases and J by 3 bases. CDR1 and CDR2 (germline): DFQATT, SNEGSKA (reference sequence). The CDR3 region is CSARQRGGYEQYF. The CDR3 DNA is TGCAGTGCTAGACAGCGGGGGGGCTACGAGCAGTACTTC.

This clonotype was found many times. The chain combines TRBV28 with TRBJ2-7; no definite D call. The CDR3 is made up of 13 amino acids. V dropped 3 bases and J dropped 4 bases, with 10 bases sitting between them. Germline CDR1 reads MDHEN; CDR2 reads SYDVKM. CDR3 nucleotides: TGTGCCAGCAGTTTCACCCAAGCATACGAGCAGTACTTC. Its protein is CASSFTQAYEQYF. The full variable domain, its missing parts supplied by reference TRBV28 and TRBJ2-7, is DVKVTQSSRYLVKRTGEKVFLECVQDMDHENMFWYRQDPGLGLRLIYFSYDVKMKEKGDIPEGYSVSREKKERFSLILESASTNQTSMYLCASSFTQAYEQYFGPGTRLTVT.

In this sample, this clonotype turned up many times. The chain has TRBV6-1 and TRBJ2-5; TRBD1 might be the D (5 bases). Trimming took off 1 base at V and 4 bases at J, with 19 bases between the two ends. CDR1 MNHNS and CDR2 SASEGT come from the germline V gene. The CDR3 extends over 17 amino acids. The CDR3 DNA reads TGTGCCAGCAGTGAAGGGGGCAGCCAGAATGTCCTAGAGACCCAGTACTTC. Translated, it gives CASSEGGSQNVLETQYF.

This clonotype came up many times. The CDR3 DNA reads as TGTGCCAGCAGTAAGGACAGCACTAATGAAAAACTGTTTTTT. This sequence encodes CASSKDSTNEKLFF. This rearrangement joins TRBV12-3 or TRBV12-4 to TRBJ1-4, with D perhaps matching TRBD1 (6 bases). V lost 5 bases and J lost 2, with 9 bases in between. The CDR3 totals 14 residues.